This T cell receptor (beta chain) was sequenced during a study of blood T cells in healthy people across ages. Study results and caveats: Conclusively comparing naive with antigen-experienced cells was impossible with unsorted PBMCs. Compared with aged donors, long-lived donors showed fewer expanded clones, suggesting selection. A strong correlation was found between TCR beta diversity and the percentage of naive T cells.

A second PCR, run for about 7 to 11 cycles, used a sample-barcoded 5' primer plus a J-beta primer mix. TCRdb re-derived calls from the 5' RACE reads in MiXCR, one entry per CDR3 protein. The sample holds approximately 690,000 distinct CDR3 sequences, roughly two fifths seen once. This CDR3 has 14 amino acids. The germline V gene encodes CDR1 MNHEY and CDR2 SVGEGT. This clonotype was seen a single time. Its antigen is still unknown. The V and J genes are TRBV6-2 or TRBV6-3 and TRBJ2-7, with TRBD1 matching 7 bases. The tail of the sequence fits TRBJ2-5 better, so the J call may be wrong. The TCR comes from a man older than 75 in good health. The sequencing input was blood. The CDR3: CASSPSTGFETQYF. In DNA, the CDR3 is TGTGCCAGCAGCCCCTCGACAGGGTTCGAGACCCAGTACTTC.